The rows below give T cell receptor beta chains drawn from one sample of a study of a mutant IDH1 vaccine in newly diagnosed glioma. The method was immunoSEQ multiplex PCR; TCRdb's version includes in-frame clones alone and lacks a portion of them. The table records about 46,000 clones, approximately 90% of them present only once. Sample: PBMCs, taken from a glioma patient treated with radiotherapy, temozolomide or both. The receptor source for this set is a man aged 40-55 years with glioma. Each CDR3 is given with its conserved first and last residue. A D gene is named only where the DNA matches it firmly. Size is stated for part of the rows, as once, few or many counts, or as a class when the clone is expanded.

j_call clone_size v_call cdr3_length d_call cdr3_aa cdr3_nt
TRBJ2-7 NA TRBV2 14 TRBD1 CASRNGQGSYEQYF TGTGCCAGCAGAAATGGACAGGGCTCCTACGAGCAGTACTTC
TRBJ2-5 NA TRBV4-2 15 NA CASSQGLVFQETQYF TGTGCCAGCAGCCAAGGCTTGGTTTTCCAAGAGACCCAGTACTTC
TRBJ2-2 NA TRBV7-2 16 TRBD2 CASSLGGGGVTGELFF TGTGCCAGCAGCTTAGGTGGTGGGGGGGTCACCGGGGAGCTGTTTTTT
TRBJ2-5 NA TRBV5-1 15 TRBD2 CASSLGGSLQETQYF TGCGCCAGCAGCTTGGGCGGGAGCCTTCAAGAGACCCAGTACTTC
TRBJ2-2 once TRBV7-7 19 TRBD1 CASSPGQGRLLANTGELFF TGTGCCAGCAGCCCGGGACAGGGGAGGTTACTCGCGAACACCGGGGAGCTGTTTTTT
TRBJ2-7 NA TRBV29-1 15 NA CSVVKALNPSREQYF TGCAGCGTCGTAAAAGCATTAAATCCATCCCGCGAGCAGTACTTC
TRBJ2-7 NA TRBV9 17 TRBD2 CASSVSPVSGRAEEQYF TGTGCCAGCAGCGTAAGCCCGGTGAGCGGGAGGGCAGAAGAGCAGTACTTC
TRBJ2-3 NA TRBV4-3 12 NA CASSQDRDTQYF TGCGCCAGCAGCCAAGATCGGGATACGCAGTATTTT
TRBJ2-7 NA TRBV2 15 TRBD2 CASKIREGPFYEQYF TGTGCCAGCAAAATCCGGGAGGGTCCCTTTTACGAGCAGTACTTC
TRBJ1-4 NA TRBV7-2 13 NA CASSLGGWEKLFF TGTGCCAGCAGCTTAGGGGGTTGGGAAAAACTGTTTTTT
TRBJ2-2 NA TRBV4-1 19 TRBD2 CASSQGSTPGTRRGGELFF TGCGCCAGCAGCCAAGGGTCAACCCCCGGGACTAGACGGGGCGGGGAGCTGTTTTTT
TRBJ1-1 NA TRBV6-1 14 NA CASSELGQLGQAFF TGTGCCAGCAGTGAACTGGGACAATTGGGGCAGGCTTTCTTT
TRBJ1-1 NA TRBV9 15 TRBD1 CASSATGTGVTEAFF TGTGCCAGCAGCGCGACCGGGACAGGGGTCACTGAAGCTTTCTTT
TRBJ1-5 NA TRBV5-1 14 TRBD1 CASSLGTGGQPQHF TGCGCCAGCAGCTTAGGAACAGGGGGTCAGCCCCAGCATTTT
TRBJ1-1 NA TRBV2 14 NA CASSERTANTEAFF TGTGCCAGCAGTGAACGGACAGCGAACACTGAAGCTTTCTTT
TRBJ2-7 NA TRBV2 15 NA CGSSVRQGLLNEQYF TGTGGCAGCTCGGTCCGACAGGGACTCTTGAACGAGCAGTACTTC
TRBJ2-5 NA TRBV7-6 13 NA CASSLGQQETQYF TGTGCCAGCAGCTTAGGACAGCAAGAGACCCAGTACTTC
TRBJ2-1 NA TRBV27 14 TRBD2 CASSGTRAHNEQFF TGTGCCAGCAGTGGGACTAGGGCTCACAATGAGCAGTTCTTC
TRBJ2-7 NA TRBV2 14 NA CASSGVDSSYEQYF TGTGCCAGCAGTGGGGTGGACAGTTCCTACGAGCAGTACTTC
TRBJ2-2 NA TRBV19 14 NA CASSWGPGTGELFF TGTGCCAGTAGTTGGGGGCCGGGCACCGGGGAGCTGTTTTTT
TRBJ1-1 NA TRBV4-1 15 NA CASSQGPDGYTEAFF TGCGCCAGCAGCCAAGGTCCGGACGGTTACACTGAAGCTTTCTTT
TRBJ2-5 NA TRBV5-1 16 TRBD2 CASSLFRVAGGETQYF TGCGCCAGCAGCTTGTTTCGGGTAGCGGGAGGGGAGACCCAGTACTTC
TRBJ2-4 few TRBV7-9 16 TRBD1 CASSQGAGRSKNIQYF TGTGCCAGCAGCCAGGGGGCTGGACGGAGCAAAAACATTCAGTACTTC
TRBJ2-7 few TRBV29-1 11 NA CSVVAAYEQYF TGCAGCGTTGTAGCCGCCTACGAGCAGTACTTC
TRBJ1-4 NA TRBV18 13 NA CASSPRNTGKLFF TGTGCCAGCTCACCCCGAAACACCGGAAAACTGTTTTTT
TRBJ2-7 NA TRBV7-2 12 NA CASSGTNYEQYF TGTGCCAGCTCCGGGACAAACTACGAGCAGTACTTC
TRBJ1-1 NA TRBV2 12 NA CASSGQWAEAFF TGTGCCAGCAGTGGGCAATGGGCTGAAGCTTTCTTT
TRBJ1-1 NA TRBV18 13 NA CASYAQTNTEAFF TGTGCCAGCTACGCACAGACGAACACTGAAGCTTTCTTT
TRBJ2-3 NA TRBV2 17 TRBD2 CASSGPQTSGSVDTQYF TGTGCCAGCAGTGGGCCCCAGACTAGCGGGAGTGTGGATACGCAGTATTTT
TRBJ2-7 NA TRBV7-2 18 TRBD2 CASSLAGDYRTPSYEQYF TGTGCCAGCAGCTTAGCCGGGGACTACCGGACTCCTTCCTACGAGCAGTACTTC
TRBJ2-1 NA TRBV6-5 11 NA CASTEYNEQFF TGTGCCAGCACCGAATACAATGAGCAGTTCTTC
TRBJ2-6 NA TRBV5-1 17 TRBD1 CASSPGQGAPGANVLTF TGCGCCAGCAGCCCGGGACAGGGGGCTCCTGGGGCCAACGTCCTGACTTTC
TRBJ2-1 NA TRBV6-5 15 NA CASSYGLEGYNEQFF TGTGCCAGCAGTTACGGGCTAGAGGGTTACAATGAGCAGTTCTTC
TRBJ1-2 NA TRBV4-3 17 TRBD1 CASTPRGGTEAGYGYTF TGCGCCAGCACCCCCCGGGGGGGGACAGAGGCTGGCTATGGCTACACCTTC
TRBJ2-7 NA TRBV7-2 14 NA CASSLSGYSYEQYF TGTGCCAGCAGCTTATCAGGGTACTCCTACGAGCAGTACTTC
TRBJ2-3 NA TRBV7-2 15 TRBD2 CASSFQAGLADTQYF TGTGCCAGCAGCTTCCAAGCGGGGCTAGCAGATACGCAGTATTTT
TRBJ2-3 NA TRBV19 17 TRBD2 CASSPSDVAGYTDTQYF TGTGCCAGTAGTCCATCAGATGTAGCGGGGTACACAGATACGCAGTATTTT
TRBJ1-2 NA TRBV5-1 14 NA CASSSISGSSGYTF TGCGCCAGCAGCTCGATATCAGGGAGCTCTGGCTACACCTTC
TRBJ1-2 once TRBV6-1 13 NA CASSAGPLYGYTF TGTGCCAGCAGTGCCGGCCCCCTCTATGGCTACACCTTC
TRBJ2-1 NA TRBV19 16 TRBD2 CASSPLRGSSYNEQFF TGTGCCAGTAGTCCGTTGCGGGGGAGCTCCTACAATGAGCAGTTCTTC
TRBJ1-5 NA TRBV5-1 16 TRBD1 CASSYGTGTSNQPQHF TGCGCCAGCAGCTACGGGACAGGGACTAGCAATCAGCCCCAGCATTTT
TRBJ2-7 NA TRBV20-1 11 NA CSGGQNYEQYF TGCAGCGGAGGACAGAACTACGAGCAGTACTTC
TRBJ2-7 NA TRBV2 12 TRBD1 CASRGDSREQYF TGTGCCAGCAGGGGGGACAGCCGGGAGCAGTACTTC
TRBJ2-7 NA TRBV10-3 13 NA CAISVGMMVEQYF TGTGCCATCAGTGTCGGGATGATGGTCGAGCAGTACTTC